This T cell receptor beta chain was identified in a study of read filtering for tumor transcriptome and immune sequencing. About the research overall: Mean patient age was approximately 66 years, range roughly 40 to 85; approximately 17 male, 14 female.

Molecular barcoded adaptors covering alpha/delta and beta/gamma chains were used on roughly 400 ng RNA. In TCRdb, the reads were re-called with MiXCR into one record per CDR3 protein. Counted here are 130,000 or so distinct CDR3 sequences, around 13% occurring once; the ten biggest clones make up roughly 7.6%. The sample holds many counts of this clonotype. Antigen specificity is unknown. Notes on the study in general: The sorted CD138-negative fraction was a mixed bone marrow immune population, not purified T cells. IR-seq and RNA-seq agreed better without single-read clonotypes.

At the time of active disease, bone marrow was collected from every patient. This CDR3 is 15 amino acids long. The germline V gene has CDR1 LNHDA and CDR2 SQIVND (reference sequence). The V end lost 6 bases, the J end lost 4 bases, and 18 bases lay between the germline ends. The sample was a population of CD138-negative cells sorted from bone marrow. This clonotype was sampled from a donor at least 40 years old with multiple myeloma. The rearrangement links TRBV19 to TRBJ1-2; D possibly corresponds to TRBD1 (5 bases). CDR3 residues: CASRRDRSRIYGYTF. The CDR3 region has the DNA TGTGCCAGTAGACGGGACCGGTCCAGAATCTATGGCTACACCTTC.